This T cell receptor (beta chain) was found in a study of blood T cells in healthy people across ages. Study observations and caveats: Leaving the PBMCs unsorted stopped any conclusive comparison of naive versus antigen-experienced cells. Observed TCR beta diversity showed a strong correlation with the percentage of naive T cells as measured by flow cytometry.

Notes on this clonotype: Its antigen remains unidentified.

With a J-beta primer mix and a sample-barcoded 5' primer, a second PCR ran about 7 to 12 cycles. TCRdb fed the 5' RACE reads into MiXCR, producing one record per CDR3 protein. The sample has under 1,000,000 distinct CDR3 sequences, about 42% seen once. After removal of 5 bases from V and 1 base from J, the junction contained 4 bases not matched to a gene. CDR3 length: 14 amino acids. Per the germline V gene, CDR1 is LGHDT and CDR2 is YNNKEL (reference sequence). V and J are TRBV3-1 and TRBJ2-7; TRBD1 agrees at 8 bases. The TCR originated in an elderly man in good health. Source material: blood. The CDR3 bases are TGTGCCAGCAGCGACCGGGACAGGTCCTACGAGCAGTACTTC. Amino acid sequence: CASSDRDRSYEQYF.